This TCR beta chain comes out of a study of neoadjuvant anti-PD-1 for oral cavity cancer. Notes on the study in general: Treg/Th17 ratio rose with pretreatment blood and fell with post-treatment tumor TCRbeta clonality.

Data came from immunoSEQ multiplex PCR; TCRdb stores just in-frame clones and leaves some out. Of about 6,600 clones listed, 40% to 55% are singletons. To note about this clone: Its target is not known.

Trimming shortened V by 6 bases and J by 10 bases, and 9 bases separated the two germline ends. This CDR3 has 11 amino acids. The germline V gene encodes CDR1 LNHNV and CDR2 YYDKDF (reference sequence). Cohort: HPV-negative, locally advanced oral cavity squamous cell carcinoma patients. The source of this sequence is a person aged 35-80 years with oral cavity squamous cell carcinoma. The chain couples TRBV15 to TRBJ1-4; maybe TRBD1 (5 bases). Sequencing used tumor tissue, obtained before nivolumab (anti-PD-1) treatment. The CDR3 loop is CATSTGRKLFF. The CDR3 bases are TGTGCCACCAGTACAGGACGAAAACTGTTTTTT.